This T cell receptor beta chain was recovered during a study of shared clonotypes between healthy human individuals. About this clone: Antigen: not known.

Trimming shortened V by 3 bases and J by 8 bases, and 13 bases separated the two germline ends. This CDR3 is built from 13 residues. Germline assignment: CDR1 SEHNR and CDR2 FQNEAQ (reference sequence). Repertoires were generated with immunoSEQ multiplex PCR, while TCRdb's copy carries only in-frame clones and drops some. Altogether over 800,000 clones are present, about 92% being singletons, with the ten largest covering less than 25%. Positive CCR7 selection of CD45RO-negative cells yielded the naive CD8 cells, and terminally differentiated effector memory CD45RA+ cells were excluded. Study results and limitations: Rarefaction showed sorted-subset sequencing was incomplete despite large depth.

The sequence was obtained from a man aged 25 to 40 in good health. The rearrangement links TRBV7-9 to TRBJ1-2; D gene ambiguous. The sample was naive CD8+ T cells sorted from blood. The CDR3 DNA reads TGTGCCAGCAGCTTGATAGCAGAACAAGGCTACACCTTC. This gives the protein CASSLIAEQGYTF.